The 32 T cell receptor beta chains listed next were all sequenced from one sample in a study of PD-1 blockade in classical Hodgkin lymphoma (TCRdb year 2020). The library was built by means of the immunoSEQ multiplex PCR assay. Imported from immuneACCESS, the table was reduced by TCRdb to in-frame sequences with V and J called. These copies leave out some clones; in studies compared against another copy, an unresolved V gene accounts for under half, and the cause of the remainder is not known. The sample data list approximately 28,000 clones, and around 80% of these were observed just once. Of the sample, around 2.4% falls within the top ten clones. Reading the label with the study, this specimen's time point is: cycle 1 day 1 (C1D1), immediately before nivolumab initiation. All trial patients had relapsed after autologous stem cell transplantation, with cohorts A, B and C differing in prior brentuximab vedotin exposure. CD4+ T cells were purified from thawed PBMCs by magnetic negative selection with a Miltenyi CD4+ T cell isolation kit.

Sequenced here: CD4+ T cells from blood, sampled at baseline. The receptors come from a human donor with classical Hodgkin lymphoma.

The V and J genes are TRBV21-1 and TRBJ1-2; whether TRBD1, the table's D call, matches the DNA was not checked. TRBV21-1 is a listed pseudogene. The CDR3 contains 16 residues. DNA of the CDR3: TGTGCCAGCAGCAGTCCCCCGGGACAGGCTAACTATGGCTACACCTTC. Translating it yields CASSSPPGQANYGYTF.

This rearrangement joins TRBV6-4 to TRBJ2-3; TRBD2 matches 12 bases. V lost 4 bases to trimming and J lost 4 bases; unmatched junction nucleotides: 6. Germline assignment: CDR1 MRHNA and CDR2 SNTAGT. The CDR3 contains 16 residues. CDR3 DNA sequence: TGTGCCAGCAGTGTCGACCTAGCGGGGGGGTCAGATACGCAGTATTTT. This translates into CASSVDLAGGSDTQYF.

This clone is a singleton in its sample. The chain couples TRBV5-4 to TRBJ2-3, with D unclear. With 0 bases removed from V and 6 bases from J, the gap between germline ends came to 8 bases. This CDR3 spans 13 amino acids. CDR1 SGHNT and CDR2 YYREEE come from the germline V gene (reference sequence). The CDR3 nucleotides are TGTGCCAGCAGCTTGGGGTCTGGGGATACGCAGTATTTT. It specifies CASSLGSGDTQYF.

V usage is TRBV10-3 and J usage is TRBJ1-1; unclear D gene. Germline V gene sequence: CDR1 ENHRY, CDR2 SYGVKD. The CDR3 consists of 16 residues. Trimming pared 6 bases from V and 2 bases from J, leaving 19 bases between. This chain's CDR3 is CAIRGIKGDLNTEAFF. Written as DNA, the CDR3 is TGTGCCATCAGGGGGATTAAAGGCGACCTTAACACTGAAGCTTTCTTT.

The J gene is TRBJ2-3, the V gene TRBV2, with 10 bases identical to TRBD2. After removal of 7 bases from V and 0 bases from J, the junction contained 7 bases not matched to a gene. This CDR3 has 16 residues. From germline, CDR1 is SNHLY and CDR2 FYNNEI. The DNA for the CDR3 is TGTGCCAGCAAGACTAGCGGGCTGACTAGCACAGATACGCAGTATTTT. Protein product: CASKTSGLTSTDTQYF.

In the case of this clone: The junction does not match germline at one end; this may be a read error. This CDR3 is CASGQRGFEQYF. As DNA, the CDR3 is TGCGCCAGCGGCCAACGAGGTTTCGAGCAGTACTTC. The rearrangement joins TRBV4-3 to TRBJ2-7; no clear D gene. Germline assignment: CDR1 LGHNA and CDR2 YSLEER. The CDR3 spans 12 residues.

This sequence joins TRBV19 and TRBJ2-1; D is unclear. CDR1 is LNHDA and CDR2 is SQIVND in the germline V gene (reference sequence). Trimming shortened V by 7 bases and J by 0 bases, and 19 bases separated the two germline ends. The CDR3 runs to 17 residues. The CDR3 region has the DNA TGTGCCAGTACCCCCCGAAAAGGGCTGACCTCCTACAATGAGCAGTTCTTC. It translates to CASTPRKGLTSYNEQFF.

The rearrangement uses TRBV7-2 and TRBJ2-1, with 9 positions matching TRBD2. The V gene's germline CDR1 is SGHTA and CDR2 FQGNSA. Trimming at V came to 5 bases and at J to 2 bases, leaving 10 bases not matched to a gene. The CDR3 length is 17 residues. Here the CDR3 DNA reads TGTGCCAGCAGCCACTCTTATGGCGGGGGGGCCTACAATGAGCAGTTCTTC. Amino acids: CASSHSYGGGAYNEQFF. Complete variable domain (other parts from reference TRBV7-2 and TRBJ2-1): GAGVSQSPSNKVTEKGKDVELRCDPISGHTALYWYRQSLGQGLEFLIYFQGNSAPDKSGLPSDRFSAERTGGSVSTLTIQRTQQEDSAVYLCASSHSYGGGAYNEQFFGPGTRLTVL.

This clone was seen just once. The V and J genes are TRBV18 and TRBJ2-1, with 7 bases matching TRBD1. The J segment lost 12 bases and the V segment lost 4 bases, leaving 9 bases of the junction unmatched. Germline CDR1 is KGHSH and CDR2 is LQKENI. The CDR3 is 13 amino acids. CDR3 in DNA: TGTGCCAGCTCACGGGACAGCCCGAGAGGGCAGTTCTTC. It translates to CASSRDSPRGQFF.

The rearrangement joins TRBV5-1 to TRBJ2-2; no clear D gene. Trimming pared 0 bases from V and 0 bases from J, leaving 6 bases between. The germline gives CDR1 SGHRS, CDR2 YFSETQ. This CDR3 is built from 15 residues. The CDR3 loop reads CASSLGLANTGELFF. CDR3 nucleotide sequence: TGCGCCAGCAGCTTGGGACTTGCGAACACCGGGGAGCTGTTTTTT.

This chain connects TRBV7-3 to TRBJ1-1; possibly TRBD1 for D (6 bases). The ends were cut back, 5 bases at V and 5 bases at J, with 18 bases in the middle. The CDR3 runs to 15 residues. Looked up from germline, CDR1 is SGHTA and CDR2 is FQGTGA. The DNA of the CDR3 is TGTGCCAGCAGCCCACCTGGGGGGCGTGGGACTGAAGCTTTCTTT. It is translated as CASSPPGGRGTEAFF.

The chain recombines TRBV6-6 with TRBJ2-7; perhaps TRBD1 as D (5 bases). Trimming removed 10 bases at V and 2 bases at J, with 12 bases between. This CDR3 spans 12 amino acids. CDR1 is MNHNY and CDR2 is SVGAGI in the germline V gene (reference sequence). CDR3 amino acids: CATQTGPYEQYF. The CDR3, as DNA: TGTGCCACCCAAACAGGTCCCTACGAGCAGTACTTC.

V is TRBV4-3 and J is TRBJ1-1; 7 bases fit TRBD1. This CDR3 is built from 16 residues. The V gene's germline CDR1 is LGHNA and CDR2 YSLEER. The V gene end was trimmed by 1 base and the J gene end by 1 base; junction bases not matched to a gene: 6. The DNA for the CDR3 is TGCGCCAGCAGCCAAGTCGGCACAGGGGAGAACACTGAAGCTTTCTTT. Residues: CASSQVGTGENTEAFF.

The DNA for the CDR3 is TGTGCCAGCAGCCAAGCCCGTGAGACCAAGCAGTACTTC. Amino acids: CASSQARETKQYF. The V call is TRBV4-2, the J call TRBJ2-7; D call uncertain. Germline CDR1 reads LGHNA; CDR2 reads YNFKEQ. The CDR3 length is 13 residues. V was pared by 1 base and J by 8 bases, with 12 bases between.

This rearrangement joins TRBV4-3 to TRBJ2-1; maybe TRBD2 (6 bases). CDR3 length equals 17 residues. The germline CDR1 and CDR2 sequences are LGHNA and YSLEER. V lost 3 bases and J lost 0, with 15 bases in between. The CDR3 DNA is TGCGCCAGCAGCCAGGAGGGTCCGCAGGCCTCCTACAATGAGCAGTTCTTC. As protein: CASSQEGPQASYNEQFF.

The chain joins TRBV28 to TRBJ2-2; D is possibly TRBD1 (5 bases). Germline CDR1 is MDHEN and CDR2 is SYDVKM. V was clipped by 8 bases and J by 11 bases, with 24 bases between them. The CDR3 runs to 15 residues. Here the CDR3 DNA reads TGTGCCAGCGATTTAGGCCGTTCAGGGAACGGAGAGCTGTTTTTT. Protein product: CASDLGRSGNGELFF.

The CDR3 bases are TGTGCCACCAGCAGAGATACAGGGGACGCTGAAGCTTTCTTT. This sequence encodes CATSRDTGDAEAFF. The genes are TRBV15 and TRBJ1-1; 7 bases match TRBD1. The CDR3 loop spans 14 amino acids. The germline gives CDR1 LNHNV, CDR2 YYDKDF (reference sequence). The junction had 4 bases not matched to a gene; V was cut back by 0 bases and J by 6 bases.

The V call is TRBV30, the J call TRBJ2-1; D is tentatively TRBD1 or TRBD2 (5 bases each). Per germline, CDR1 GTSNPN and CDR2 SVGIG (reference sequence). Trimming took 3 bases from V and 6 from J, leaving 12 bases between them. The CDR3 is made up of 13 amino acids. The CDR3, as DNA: TGTGCCTGGAGGCTAGGTGGGGGCAATGAGCAGTTCTTC. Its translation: CAWRLGGGNEQFF.

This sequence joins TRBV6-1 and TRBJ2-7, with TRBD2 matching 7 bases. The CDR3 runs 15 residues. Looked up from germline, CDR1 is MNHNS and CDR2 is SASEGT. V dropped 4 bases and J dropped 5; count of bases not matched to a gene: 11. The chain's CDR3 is CASSAQGSAGDEQYF. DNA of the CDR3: TGTGCCAGCAGTGCCCAGGGATCTGCGGGAGACGAGCAGTACTTC.

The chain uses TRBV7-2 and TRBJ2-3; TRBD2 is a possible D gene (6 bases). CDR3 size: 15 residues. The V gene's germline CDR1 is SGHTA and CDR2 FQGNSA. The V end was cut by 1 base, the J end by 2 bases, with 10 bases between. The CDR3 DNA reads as TGTGCCAGCAGCTTAGGCGGGGAACTCACAGATACGCAGTATTTT. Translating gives CASSLGGELTDTQYF.

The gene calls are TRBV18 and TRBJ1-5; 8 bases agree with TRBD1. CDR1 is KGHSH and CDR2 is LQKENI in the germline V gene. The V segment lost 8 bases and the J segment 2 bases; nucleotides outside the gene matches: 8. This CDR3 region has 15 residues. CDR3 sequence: CASSGTGGGNQPQHF. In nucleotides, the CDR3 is TGTGCCAGCAGCGGGACAGGAGGTGGCAATCAGCCCCAGCATTTT. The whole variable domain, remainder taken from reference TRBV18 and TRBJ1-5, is NAGVMQNPRHLVRRRGQEARLRCSPMKGHSHVYWYRQLPEEGLKFMVYLQKENIIDESGMPKERFSAEFPKEGPSILRIQQVVRGDSAAYFCASSGTGGGNQPQHFGDGTRLSIL.

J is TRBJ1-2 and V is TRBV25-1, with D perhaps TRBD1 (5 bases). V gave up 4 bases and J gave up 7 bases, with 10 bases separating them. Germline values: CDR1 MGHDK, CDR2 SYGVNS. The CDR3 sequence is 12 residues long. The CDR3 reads CASSVGVGGYTF. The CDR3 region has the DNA TGTGCCAGCAGTGTAGGGGTAGGTGGCTACACCTTC.

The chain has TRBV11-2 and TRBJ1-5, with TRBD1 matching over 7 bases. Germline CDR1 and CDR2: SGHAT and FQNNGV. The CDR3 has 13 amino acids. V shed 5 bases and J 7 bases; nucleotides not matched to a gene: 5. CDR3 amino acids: CASSHTGVQPQHF. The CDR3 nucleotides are TGTGCCAGCAGCCACACAGGGGTCCAGCCCCAGCATTTT. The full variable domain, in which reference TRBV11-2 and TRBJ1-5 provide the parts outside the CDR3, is EAGVAQSPRYKIIEKRQSVAFWCNPISGHATLYWYQQILGQGPKLLIQFQNNGVVDDSQLPKDRFSAERLKGVDSTLKIQPAKLEDSAVYLCASSHTGVQPQHFGDGTRLSIL.

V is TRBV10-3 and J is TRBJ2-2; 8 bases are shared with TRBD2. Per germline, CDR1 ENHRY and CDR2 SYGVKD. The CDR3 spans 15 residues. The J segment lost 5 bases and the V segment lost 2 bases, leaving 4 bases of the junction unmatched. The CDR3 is CAISEAGGDTGELFF. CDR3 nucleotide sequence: TGTGCCATCAGTGAGGCCGGGGGGGATACCGGGGAGCTGTTTTTT.

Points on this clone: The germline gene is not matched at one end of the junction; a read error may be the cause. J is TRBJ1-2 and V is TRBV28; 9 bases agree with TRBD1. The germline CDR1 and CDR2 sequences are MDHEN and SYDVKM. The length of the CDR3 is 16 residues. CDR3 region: CASSLGQGRPLNGYTF. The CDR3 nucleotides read TGTGCCAGCAGTTTAGGACAGGGGCGCCCTCTTAATGGGTACACCTTC.

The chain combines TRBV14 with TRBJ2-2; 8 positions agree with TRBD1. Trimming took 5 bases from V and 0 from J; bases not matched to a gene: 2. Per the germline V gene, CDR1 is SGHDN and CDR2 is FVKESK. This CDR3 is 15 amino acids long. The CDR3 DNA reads TGTGCCAGCAGCTCCAGGGGGCCGAACACCGGGGAGCTGTTTTTT. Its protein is CASSSRGPNTGELFF.

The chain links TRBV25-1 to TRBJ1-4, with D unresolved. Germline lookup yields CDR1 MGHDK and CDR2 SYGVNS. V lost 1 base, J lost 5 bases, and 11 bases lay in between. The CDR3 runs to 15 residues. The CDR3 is CASSEFAGKNEKLFF. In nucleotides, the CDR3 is TGTGCCAGCAGTGAATTTGCGGGGAAGAATGAAAAACTGTTTTTT.

The CDR3 DNA sequence: TGTGCCAGCATCCGACAGACTTCTAATAGAGGAGCTTTCTTT. Amino acids: CASIRQTSNRGAFF. The chain employs TRBV5-8 and TRBJ1-1, with a tentative D call TRBD1 (5 bases). The V end lost 6 bases, the J end lost 10 bases, and 22 bases lay between the germline ends. In germline, CDR1 is SGHTS, CDR2 YDEGEE. The CDR3 totals 14 residues.

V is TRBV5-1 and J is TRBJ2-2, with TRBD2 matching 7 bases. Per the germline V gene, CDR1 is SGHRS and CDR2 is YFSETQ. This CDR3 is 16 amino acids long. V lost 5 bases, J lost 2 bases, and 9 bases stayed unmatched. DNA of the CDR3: TGCGCCAGCAGTAATGGGGAGGGTCGCAACACCGGGGAGCTGTTTTTT. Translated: CASSNGEGRNTGELFF.

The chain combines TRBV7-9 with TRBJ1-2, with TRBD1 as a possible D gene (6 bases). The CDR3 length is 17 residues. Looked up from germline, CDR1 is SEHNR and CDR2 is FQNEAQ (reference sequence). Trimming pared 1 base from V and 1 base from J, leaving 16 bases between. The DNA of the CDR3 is TGTGCCAGCAGCTTAGGGACAGAGAATCCTCTTAACTATGGCTACACCTTC. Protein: CASSLGTENPLNYGYTF.

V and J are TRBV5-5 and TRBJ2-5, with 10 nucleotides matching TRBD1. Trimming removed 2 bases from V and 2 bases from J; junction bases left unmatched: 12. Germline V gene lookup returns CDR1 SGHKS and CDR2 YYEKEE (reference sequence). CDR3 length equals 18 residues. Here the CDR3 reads CASSFRKDDRGRQETQYF. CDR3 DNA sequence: TGTGCCAGCAGCTTTAGGAAGGACGACAGGGGGCGGCAAGAGACCCAGTACTTC.

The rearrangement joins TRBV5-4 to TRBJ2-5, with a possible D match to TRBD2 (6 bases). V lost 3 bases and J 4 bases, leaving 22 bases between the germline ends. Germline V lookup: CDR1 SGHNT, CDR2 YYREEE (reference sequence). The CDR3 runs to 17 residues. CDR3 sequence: CASSSPDEEGGGETQYF. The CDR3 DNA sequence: TGTGCCAGCAGCTCCCCAGACGAGGAGGGAGGAGGAGAGACCCAGTACTTC.